Reported below is one T cell receptor beta chain. V dropped 0 bases and J dropped 3 bases, with 11 bases sitting between them. Germline V gene lookup returns CDR1 SGHDT and CDR2 YYEEEE. This CDR3 has 15 residues. FACS sorting after 6-7 days collected CFSE-low CD25+ ICOS+ proliferating activated T cells. Memory CD4+ T cells were CFSE-labeled and cultured 2:1 with antigen-pulsed autologous monocytes. All CD4+ cells other than CD45RA+CCR7+CD95- naive cells were sorted as memory, over 98% pure. The data stem from a study of human CD4 T cells and Enterobacteriaceae. Libraries were prepared by immunoSEQ multiplex PCR; TCRdb keeps only in-frame clonotypes and omits some of them. The sample holds hundreds of clones, 38% seen once.

The rearrangement joins TRBV5-6 to TRBJ2-3; perhaps TRBD2 as D (5 bases). Sample: bacteria-reactive CD4+ T cells grown in culture. Subset: CFSE-low proliferating memory CD4 T cells sorted after in vitro stimulation with a heat-inactivated bacterium or M. tuberculosis lysate. This receptor was taken from a human donor in good health. The CDR3 DNA sequence: TGTGCCAGCAGCTTGGCCGGCAGGAGGACAGATACGCAGTATTTT. Amino acids: CASSLAGRRTDTQYF.